A single sample gave rise to the 23 T cell receptor beta chains below, sequenced in a study of T-cell memory formation after mild COVID-19. TCRdb processed the 5' RACE reads anew with MiXCR; each CDR3 protein has one entry. The data show tens of thousands of distinct CDR3 sequences, approximately 16% seen once. The sequencing sample was made of PBMCs or a T cell subset sorted from them (not recorded which). These receptors were collected from an adult who had mild COVID-19 (a few samples of this study predate the infection). Cell type and time point are not known.

This clonotype was seen many times. CDR3 DNA sequence: TGTGCCAGCAGTTGGGGACAGGGGCTCTACGAGCAGTACTTC. Translation gives CASSWGQGLYEQYF. This chain uses TRBV12-3 or TRBV12-4 with TRBJ2-7; 10 nucleotides line up with TRBD1. There are 14 residues in the CDR3. The V segment lost 4 bases and the J segment 3 bases; nucleotides outside the gene matches: 3.

Many counts were recorded for this clonotype. This rearrangement joins TRBV11-2 to TRBJ1-5; D gene ambiguous. The V end was cut by 1 base, the J end by 0 bases, with 7 bases between. CDR3 length: 15 residues. Germline V gene lookup returns CDR1 SGHAT and CDR2 FQNNGV. The CDR3 region is CASSLAGYSNQPQHF. The CDR3, as DNA: TGTGCCAGCAGCTTAGCGGGCTATAGCAATCAGCCCCAGCATTTT.

This clonotype was observed at least ten times. The chain has TRBV5-1 and TRBJ2-3, with 11 bases lining up with TRBD1. This CDR3 contains 14 residues. The V gene end was trimmed by 4 bases and the J gene end by 4 bases; junction bases not matched to a gene: 2. CDR1 is SGHRS, CDR2 YFSETQ, per germline. The CDR3 nucleotides read TGCGCCAGCAGCCTGGGACAGGGGGCAGATACGCAGTATTTT. As protein: CASSLGQGADTQYF.

There are a few counts of this clonotype. The chain links TRBV12-5 to TRBJ2-4, with 11 bases lining up with TRBD2. Trimming took 5 bases from V and 0 from J; bases not matched to a gene: 9. Germline-derived CDR1 and CDR2 are LGHNT and FRNRAP. The CDR3 is 18 residues long. The CDR3 DNA is TGTGCTAGTGGTACCGGGACTAGCGGTATGCTAGCCAAAAACATTCAGTACTTC. This encodes CASGTGTSGMLAKNIQYF.

Sample share makes this clonotype medium-sized. The rearrangement joins TRBV20-1 to TRBJ2-7; the D gene is possibly TRBD2 (6 bases). V was clipped by 4 bases and J by 2 bases, with 9 bases between them. The CDR3 loop spans 12 amino acids. Germline lookup yields CDR1 DFQATT and CDR2 SNEGSKA (reference sequence). In DNA, the CDR3 is TGCAGTGCTAACGGGGGAACCTACGAGCAGTACTTC. Its protein product is CSANGGTYEQYF.

This clonotype was seen ten or more times. The rearrangement links TRBV7-9 to TRBJ2-7; D is uncertain. V was shortened by 1 base and J by 2 bases, with 18 bases between the two germline ends. This CDR3 is 17 amino acids long. Germline CDR1 and CDR2: SEHNR and FQNEAQ (reference sequence). The CDR3 here is CASSLGHQNIGAYEQYF. CDR3 in DNA: TGTGCCAGCAGCTTAGGGCACCAGAATATTGGAGCCTACGAGCAGTACTTC.

This clonotype appeared many times. The chain carries TRBV12-3 or TRBV12-4 and TRBJ1-5; perhaps TRBD1 as D (6 bases). V was pared by 6 bases and J by 1 base, with 16 bases between. The CDR3 has 16 amino acids. Here the CDR3 DNA reads TGTGCCAGCAGCCTATCAAATACAGGGAGCAATCAGCCCCAGCATTTT. Protein product: CASSLSNTGSNQPQHF.

The chain recombines TRBV7-9 with TRBJ1-5; 8 positions match TRBD1. This CDR3 contains 12 residues. The trim removed 5 bases at V and 6 bases at J, leaving 0 bases unmatched. Germline V gives CDR1 SEHNR, CDR2 FQNEAQ (reference sequence). The CDR3 region has the DNA TGTGCCAGCAGCGGGACAGGTCAGCCCCAGCATTTT. As protein: CASSGTGQPQHF.

This clonotype was seen repeatedly, ten times or more. This rearrangement joins TRBV7-9 to TRBJ1-2; no definite D call. The CDR3 extends over 16 amino acids. V was pared by 5 bases and J by 0 bases, with 16 bases between. Germline V gene lookup returns CDR1 SEHNR and CDR2 FQNEAQ (reference sequence). The CDR3: CASSVPDFVSNYGYTF. The CDR3 DNA is TGTGCCAGCAGCGTGCCAGATTTTGTATCTAACTATGGCTACACCTTC.

This clonotype was seen repeatedly, ten times or more. The rearrangement links TRBV6-5 to TRBJ2-5; 9 bases are a match to TRBD1. V was pared by 5 bases and J by 5 bases, with 9 bases of the junction left unmatched. The CDR3 covers 15 residues. The germline CDR1 and CDR2 sequences are MNHEY and SVGAGI. CDR3 nucleotides: TGTGCCAGCAGTGGGGTGGGACAGGGTTTGGAGACCCAGTACTTC. Translated: CASSGVGQGLETQYF.

This clonotype was counted at least ten times. The chain joins TRBV5-1 to TRBJ1-1, with unresolved D. Germline loops: CDR1 SGHRS, CDR2 YFSETQ. CDR3 length: 15 residues. CDR3 residues: CASSPTDGFNTEAFF. The CDR3 DNA reads as TGCGCTTCCTCCCCAACGGACGGATTCAACACTGAAGCTTTCTTT.

CDR3 loop: CASSFQTLEAFF. CDR3 DNA: TGTGCCAGCAGCTTTCAAACATTGGAAGCTTTCTTT. The chain has TRBV13 and TRBJ1-1, with no clear D. Looked up from germline, CDR1 is PRHDT and CDR2 is FYEKMQ (reference sequence). V shed 3 bases and J shed 8 bases, with 10 bases lying between them. The CDR3 runs to 12 residues. The full variable domain, in which reference TRBV13 and TRBJ1-1 provide the parts outside the CDR3, is AAGVIQSPRHLIKEKRETATLKCYPIPRHDTVYWYQQGPGQDPQFLISFYEKMQSDKGSIPDRFSAQQFSDYHSELNMSSLELGDSALYFCASSFQTLEAFFGQGTRLTVV.

The chain is built from TRBV29-1 and TRBJ2-1; D is perhaps TRBD2 (6 bases). The CDR3 extends over 17 amino acids. V was pared by 1 base and J by 4 bases, with 20 bases between. In germline, CDR1 is SQVTM, CDR2 ANQGSEA. In DNA form, the CDR3 reads TGCAGCGTTGAAGTCAGAATGAAGTCAGGGAGGTACAATGAGCAGTTCTTC. Protein product: CSVEVRMKSGRYNEQFF.

This rearrangement joins TRBV30 to TRBJ2-4, with 8 nucleotides matching TRBD1. With 0 bases clipped from V and 8 bases from J, the junction kept 3 bases outside the gene matches. CDR3 length equals 13 residues. Germline assignment: CDR1 GTSNPN and CDR2 SVGIG (reference sequence). The CDR3 nucleotides read TGTGCCTGGAGTGTAAACAGGGGGGACATTCAGTACTTC. Encoded protein: CAWSVNRGDIQYF.

This clonotype was detected ten times or more. This chain uses TRBV20-1 with TRBJ2-2; TRBD1 is a possible D gene (5 bases). Trimming left V 0 bases short and J 3 bases short, with 11 bases between. Germline assignment: CDR1 DFQATT and CDR2 SNEGSKA (reference sequence). CDR3 size: 15 residues. CDR3: CSARERQGDTGELFF. The CDR3 coding sequence is TGCAGTGCTAGAGAAAGGCAGGGCGACACCGGGGAGCTGTTTTTT.

About this clonotype: A much larger clone sits a single nucleotide away, making a read error possible. The gene calls are TRBV6-5 and TRBJ2-3; 9 positions match TRBD2. The CDR3 covers 16 residues. CDR1 and CDR2 (germline): MNHEY, SVGAGI. This chain's CDR3 is CASNKLGGGAVDTKYF. The CDR3 nucleotides read TGTGCCAGCAACAAACTTGGCGGGGGGGCCGTAGATACGAAGTATTTT.

V gene TRBV6-5 combines with J gene TRBJ2-2; D perhaps matches TRBD1 (6 bases). The CDR3 runs to 15 residues. CDR1 is MNHEY, CDR2 SVGAGI, per germline. Trimming removed 7 bases at V and 4 bases at J, with 16 bases between. CDR3 loop: CASTPGVTSTGELFF. CDR3 bases: TGTGCCAGCACCCCAGGGGTAACGAGCACCGGGGAGCTGTTTTTT.

The chain is built from TRBV19 and TRBJ1-4, with TRBD1 matching 7 bases. The trim removed 1 base at V and 0 bases at J, leaving 2 bases unmatched. Germline values: CDR1 LNHDA, CDR2 SQIVND (reference sequence). The CDR3 has 16 residues. The CDR3 loop reads CASSIAGTATNEKLFF. The DNA for the CDR3 is TGTGCCAGTAGTATAGCTGGGACAGCAACTAATGAAAAACTGTTTTTT.

This clonotype was counted at least ten times. The chain recombines TRBV12-3 or TRBV12-4 with TRBJ1-4; TRBD1 is a possible D gene (6 bases). The V and J ends lost 0 bases and 8 bases respectively, with 16 bases between them. The CDR3 extends over 16 amino acids. The CDR3 loop reads CASSLAGAGVNEKLFF. The DNA of the CDR3 is TGTGCCAGCAGTTTAGCGGGGGCAGGGGTAAACGAAAAACTGTTTTTT.

This clonotype was observed many times. The chain employs TRBV29-1 and TRBJ1-2; 9 bases agree with TRBD1. CDR3 length equals 15 residues. V shed 7 bases, J shed 3 bases, and the junction held 12 bases outside the gene matches. From germline, CDR1 is SQVTM and CDR2 ANQGSEA. This CDR3 is CSAGGQGSLDYGYTF. For the CDR3, the DNA is TGCAGCGCCGGGGGACAGGGTAGCTTGGACTATGGCTACACCTTC.

This clonotype was seen at least ten times. This CDR3 is CASSNLQRGEQYF. The CDR3 DNA sequence: TGTGCCAGCAGCAACCTACAGAGGGGCGAGCAGTACTTC. The chain has TRBV5-4 and TRBJ2-7; possibly TRBD1 or TRBD2 for D (5 bases each). The CDR3 loop spans 13 amino acids. The V and J ends lost 4 bases and 6 bases respectively, with 14 bases between them. The germline V gene encodes CDR1 SGHNT and CDR2 YYREEE (reference sequence).

Many counts were recorded for this clonotype. The J gene is TRBJ2-7, the V gene TRBV12-3 or TRBV12-4; 11 bases line up with TRBD2. This CDR3 contains 17 residues. Unmatched junction bases numbered 12, after V lost 5 bases and J lost 3 bases. The CDR3 region is CASSTRVTSGKSYEQYF. The CDR3 nucleotides are TGTGCCAGCAGTACCCGTGTGACTAGCGGGAAAAGCTACGAGCAGTACTTC.

This clonotype was observed many times. The chain combines TRBV3-1 with TRBJ2-2; either TRBD1 or TRBD2 may fit D (5 bases each). CDR1 and CDR2 (germline): LGHDT, YNNKEL (reference sequence). V was shortened by 5 bases and J by 4 bases, with 14 bases between the two germline ends. This CDR3 comprises 15 residues. CDR3 sequence: CASSARGAPTGELFF. CDR3 DNA: TGTGCCAGCAGCGCCCGAGGGGCGCCCACCGGGGAGCTGTTTTTT.